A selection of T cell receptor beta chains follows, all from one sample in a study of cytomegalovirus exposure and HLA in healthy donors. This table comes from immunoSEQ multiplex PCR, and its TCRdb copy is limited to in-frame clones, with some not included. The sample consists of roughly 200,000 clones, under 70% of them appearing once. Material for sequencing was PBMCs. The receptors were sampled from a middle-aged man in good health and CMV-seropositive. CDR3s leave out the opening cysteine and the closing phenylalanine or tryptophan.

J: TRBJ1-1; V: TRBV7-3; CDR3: ASSWTGANTEAF
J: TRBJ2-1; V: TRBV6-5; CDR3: ASSPQGGNEQF
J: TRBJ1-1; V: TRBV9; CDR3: ASSGAGDTEAF
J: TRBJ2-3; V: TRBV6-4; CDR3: ASSSEVTDTQY
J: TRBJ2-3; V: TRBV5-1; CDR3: ASSLGTSGPSDTQY
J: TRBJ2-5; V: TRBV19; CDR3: ASSRGRLETQY
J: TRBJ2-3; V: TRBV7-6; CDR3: ASSSLRTSGGTDTQY
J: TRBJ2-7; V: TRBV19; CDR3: ASSRDTPNHEQY
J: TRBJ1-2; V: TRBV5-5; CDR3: ASSLRIESGGYT
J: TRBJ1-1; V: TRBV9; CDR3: ASSSDRSRLAF
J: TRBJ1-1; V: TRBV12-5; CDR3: ASGLVRTGLGAGRELNTEAF
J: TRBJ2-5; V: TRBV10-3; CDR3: AIRDSGALQETQY
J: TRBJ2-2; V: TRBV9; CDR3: ASSVGGFRGNTGELF
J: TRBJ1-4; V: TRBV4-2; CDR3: ASSHFDGDLNEKLF
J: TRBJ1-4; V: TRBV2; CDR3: ASSGVRGTNEKLF
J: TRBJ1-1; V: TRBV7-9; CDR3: ASSWEITEAF
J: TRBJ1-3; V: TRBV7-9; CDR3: ASSSYVYLSGNTIY
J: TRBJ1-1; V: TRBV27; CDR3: ASSRRGNTEAF
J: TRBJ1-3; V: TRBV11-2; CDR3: ASSLLYDRSSGNTIY
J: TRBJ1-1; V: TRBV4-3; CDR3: ASSQVYGTMNTEAF
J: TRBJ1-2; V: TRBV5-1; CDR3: ASSLGGTGGRGYT
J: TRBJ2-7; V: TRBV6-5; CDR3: ASSYSEAGYEQY
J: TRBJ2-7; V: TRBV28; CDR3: ASSQTDFPTYEQY
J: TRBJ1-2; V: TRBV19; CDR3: ASSITQGSGYT
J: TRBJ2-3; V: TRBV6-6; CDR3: ASSYSDKSTDTQY
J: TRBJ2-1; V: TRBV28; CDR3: ASSRDRSYNEQF
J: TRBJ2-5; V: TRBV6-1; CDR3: ASSEGITGVETQY
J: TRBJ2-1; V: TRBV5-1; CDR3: ASSLTGTGVNEQF
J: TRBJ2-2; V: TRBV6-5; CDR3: ATLKQGGGTGELF
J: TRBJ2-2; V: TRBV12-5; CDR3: ASGLQGAEEENTGELF
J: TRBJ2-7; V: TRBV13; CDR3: ASSPGGSHEQY
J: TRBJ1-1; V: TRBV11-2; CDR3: ASSLLLRDTEAF
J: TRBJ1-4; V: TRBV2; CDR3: ASSSTGTPGEKLF
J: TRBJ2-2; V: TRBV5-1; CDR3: ASSLGQGRPGELF
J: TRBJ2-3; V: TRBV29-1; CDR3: SVEPSEGEGDTQY
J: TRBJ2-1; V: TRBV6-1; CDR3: ASSEGSGGYAEQF
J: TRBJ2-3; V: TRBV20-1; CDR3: SALGSDTQY
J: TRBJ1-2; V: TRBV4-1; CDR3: ASSQEGTGKGSGYT
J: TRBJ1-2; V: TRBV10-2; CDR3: AINKGASYGYT
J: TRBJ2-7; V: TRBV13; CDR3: ASSSTRADKNEQY
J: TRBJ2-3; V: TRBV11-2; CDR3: ASSPRGGAFPDTQY
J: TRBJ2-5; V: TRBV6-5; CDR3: ASSYSSGLAEETQY
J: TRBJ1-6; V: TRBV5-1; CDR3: ASSLGQISNSYNSPLH
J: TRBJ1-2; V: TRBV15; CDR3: ATSRDRTGWGYT
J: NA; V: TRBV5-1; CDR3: ASSLLPDRGPLYEQY
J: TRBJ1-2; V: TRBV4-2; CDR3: ASSQGTGGLNNYGHT
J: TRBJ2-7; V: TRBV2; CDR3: ASLSTDHNPNYEQY
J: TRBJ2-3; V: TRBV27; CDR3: ASSLKRTVTSTDTQY
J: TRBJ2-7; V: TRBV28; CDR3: ASPPPASSNYEQY
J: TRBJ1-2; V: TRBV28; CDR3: ASSSTVANYGYT
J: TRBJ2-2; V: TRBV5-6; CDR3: ASSVTNTGELF
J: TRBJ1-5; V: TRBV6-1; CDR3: ASSVRDRDFQPQH
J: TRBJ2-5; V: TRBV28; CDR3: ASTAGKETQY
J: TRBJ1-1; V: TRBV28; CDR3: ASTLGGGNTEAF
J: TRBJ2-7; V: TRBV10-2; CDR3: ASIGGSYEQY
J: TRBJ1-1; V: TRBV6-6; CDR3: ATGKREAF